The 6 T cell receptor beta chains below all came from one sample that was sequenced in a study of blood T cell repertoires in COVID-19. TCRdb keeps only in-frame clones here, not all; method: immunoSEQ multiplex PCR. Among around 200,000 clones listed, about 85% were seen once. The sample comprised peripheral blood. The origin of the receptors is an elderly woman with acute or convalescent COVID-19.

This sequence joins TRBV12-3 or TRBV12-4 and TRBJ1-4, with D possibly TRBD1 on 5 matching bases. V lost 5 bases and J lost 15, with 19 bases in between. This CDR3 has 13 residues. In DNA form, the CDR3 reads TGTGCCAGCAGTCTAAGCAGGGTGAGAAGGGTGTTTTTT. This codes for CASSLSRVRRVFF.

The V gene is TRBV12-3 or TRBV12-4, the J gene TRBJ2-3; D is unresolved. The V end lost 8 bases, the J end lost 3 bases, and 9 bases lay between the germline ends. This CDR3 is 12 amino acids long. CDR3 sequence (DNA): TGTGCCAGCCGGGTAGTAACAGATACGCAGTATTTT. Translation gives CASRVVTDTQYF.

The chain employs TRBV4-3 and TRBJ2-6; tentatively, D is TRBD1 (6 bases). The germline V gene encodes CDR1 LGHNA and CDR2 YSLEER. The CDR3 loop spans 19 amino acids. Trimming shortened V by 0 bases and J by 4 bases, and 19 bases separated the two germline ends. CDR3 in amino acids: CASSQDRYREMRGANVLTF. The CDR3 coding sequence is TGCGCCAGCAGCCAAGATAGGTACAGGGAGATGCGAGGGGCCAACGTCCTGACTTTC.

This clone was observed a handful of times. The chain carries TRBV11-1 and TRBJ2-1; D not certain. The germline V gene has CDR1 SGHAT and CDR2 FQDESV (reference sequence). Trimming took 2 bases from V and 0 from J, leaving 8 bases between them. This CDR3 has 15 amino acids. CDR3 sequence: CASSLRRSSYNEQFF. CDR3 DNA sequence: TGTGCCAGCAGCTTACGGAGAAGCTCCTACAATGAGCAGTTCTTC.

This chain uses TRBV9 with TRBJ1-3; D unclear. V lost 1 base, J lost 0 bases, and 5 bases lay in between. Germline assignment: CDR1 SGDLS and CDR2 YYNGEE. The CDR3 has 14 amino acids. CDR3 in DNA: TGTGCCAGCAGCGTATCCAACTCTGGAAACACCATATATTTT. Its translation is CASSVSNSGNTIYF. The full variable domain, its missing parts supplied by reference TRBV9 and TRBJ1-3, is DSGVTQTPKHLITATGQRVTLRCSPRSGDLSVYWYQQSLDQGLQFLIQYYNGEERAKGNILERFSAQQFPDLHSELNLSSLELGDSALYFCASSVSNSGNTIYFGEGSWLTVV.

V and J are TRBV7-9 and TRBJ2-5, with TRBD2 matching over 7 bases. CDR1 is SEHNR and CDR2 is FQNEAQ in the germline V gene (reference sequence). V lost 2 bases, J lost 4 bases, and 7 bases stayed unmatched. The CDR3 length is 15 residues. CDR3 in DNA: TGTGCCAGCAGCTTATCGGCGGGAGTCGCAGAGACCCAGTACTTC. Residues: CASSLSAGVAETQYF.